This T cell receptor beta chain appears in the sequencing data of a study of blood T cell repertoires in COVID-19. Measured with immunoSEQ multiplex PCR; TCRdb has only the in-frame clones, and not every one. This table holds about 350,000 clones, more than 70% found once. The study recruited people aged roughly 18 to 95 years across approximately 24 US areas. Recovered participants had two consecutive negative NP/OP PCR tests, healthcare professional clearance, or symptom resolution. The TCR comes from a woman in her 30s who had recovered from COVID-19. Sequencing input: PBMCs or T cells enriched from blood (not recorded which).

The CDR3 DNA sequence: TGTGCCAGCTCACCACTGGGATTGACAGGGCCCACTGAAGCTTTCTTT. It codes for CASSPLGLTGPTEAFF. The chain couples TRBV18 to TRBJ1-1; 7 positions agree with TRBD1. The CDR3 contains 16 residues. Trimming at V came to 1 base and at J to 4 bases, leaving 9 bases not matched to a gene. Germline values: CDR1 KGHSH, CDR2 LQKENI.